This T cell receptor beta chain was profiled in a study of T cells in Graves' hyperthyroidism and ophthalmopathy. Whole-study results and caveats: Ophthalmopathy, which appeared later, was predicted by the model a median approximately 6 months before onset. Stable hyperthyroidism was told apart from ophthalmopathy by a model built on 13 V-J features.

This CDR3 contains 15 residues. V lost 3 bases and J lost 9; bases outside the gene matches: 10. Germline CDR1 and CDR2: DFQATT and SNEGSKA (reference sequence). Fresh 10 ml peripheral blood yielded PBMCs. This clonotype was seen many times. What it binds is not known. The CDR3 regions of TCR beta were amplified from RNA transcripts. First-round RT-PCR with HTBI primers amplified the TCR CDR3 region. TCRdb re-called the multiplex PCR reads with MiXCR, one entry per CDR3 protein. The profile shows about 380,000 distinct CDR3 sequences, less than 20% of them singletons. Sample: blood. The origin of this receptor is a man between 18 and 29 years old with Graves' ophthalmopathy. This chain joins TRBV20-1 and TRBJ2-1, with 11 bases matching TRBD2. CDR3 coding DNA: TGCAGTGCTAGTCGCGGTAGCGGGGGGGAGGTTGAGCAGTTCTTC. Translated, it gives CSASRGSGGEVEQFF.